Below, one T cell receptor beta chain is given with its context. These data are taken from a study of shared clonotypes between healthy human individuals. Study-level background: In total, the donors were a couple of women and three men aged 18 to 49.

Template for every sorted-subset replicate PCR totaled about 0.2 ug DNA, roughly 30,000 T cell genomes. The repertoire was sequenced with immunoSEQ multiplex PCR; TCRdb's copy has only in-frame clones and lacks some. The table has 2 million to 2.5 million clones, 85% to 95% seen once. This TCR derives from a man aged 18 to 35 in good health. Some clones in this sample may be carry-over from other donors' samples. The material sequenced was naive CD4+ T cells from PBMCs. This sample's subset: CD45RA+ positively selected.

The CDR3 DNA reads as TGTGCCACCAGCAGAGGGGACATGCTCCCTGGAAACACCATATATTTT. Protein: CATSRGDMLPGNTIYF. The chain couples TRBV15 to TRBJ1-3; possible D gene TRBD1, 6 bases. V was cut by 1 base and J by 2 bases, with 12 bases left in between. Germline V CDR1 and CDR2: LNHNV, YYDKDF (reference sequence). The CDR3 length is 16 residues.